These 23 T cell receptor beta chains were sequenced from one sample in a study of blood T cells in healthy people across ages. Sample-barcoded 5' priming and a J-beta primer mix drove a second PCR of about 7 to 11 cycles. Each CDR3 protein is one row after TCRdb ran MiXCR on the 5' RACE reads. The sample yields about 650,000 distinct CDR3 sequences, around 52% seen once. The sequenced sample was blood. All receptors derive from a woman of 80 years or more in good health.

This sequence joins TRBV5-1 and TRBJ2-4, with D perhaps matching TRBD1 or TRBD2 (5 bases each). The CDR3 spans 16 residues. Germline loops: CDR1 SGHRS, CDR2 YFSETQ. V was cut by 2 bases and J by 2 bases, with 14 bases left in between. The CDR3 loop is CASSLEGIGTKNIQYF. CDR3 sequence (DNA): TGCGCCAGCAGCTTAGAGGGGATTGGGACCAAAAACATTCAGTACTTC.

Concerning this clonotype: It may be a read error: a sequence one base away is much more abundant. The genes are TRBV20-1 and TRBJ2-5; the D is unclear. Looked up from germline, CDR1 is DFQATT and CDR2 is SNEGSKA (reference sequence). The CDR3 runs 12 residues. V lost 3 bases to trimming and J lost 6 bases, with 11 bases between them. The CDR3 DNA is TGCAGTGCTAGGACCGTCTGGCAGACCCAGTACTTC. Encoded protein: CSARTVWQTQYF.

This clonotype showed up many times. The chain couples TRBV29-1 to TRBJ2-7; D gene ambiguous. The CDR3 runs to 13 residues. Germline V lookup: CDR1 SQVTM, CDR2 ANQGSEA. V lost 5 bases and J 2 bases, leaving 13 bases between the germline ends. The CDR3 DNA sequence: TGCAGCGTTAGCCTCGGTGAGGCCTACGAGCAGTACTTC. It is translated as CSVSLGEAYEQYF.

The rearrangement joins TRBV20-1 to TRBJ1-2; 7 bases are a match to TRBD1. Trimming at V came to 0 bases and at J to 5 bases, leaving 3 bases not matched to a gene. CDR1 is DFQATT and CDR2 is SNEGSKA in the germline V gene (reference sequence). The CDR3 is 13 residues long. The CDR3 here is CSAREPGGYGYTF. The CDR3 DNA sequence: TGCAGTGCTAGAGAGCCAGGGGGTTATGGCTACACCTTC.

This clonotype has only a few counts. The chain carries TRBV28 and TRBJ2-5; the match to TRBD1 covers 7 bases. Germline CDR1 and CDR2: MDHEN and SYDVKM. After removal of 5 bases from V and 7 bases from J, the junction contained 13 bases not matched to a gene. CDR3 length equals 15 residues. CDR3 sequence (DNA): TGTGCCAGCAGTCCCATTACCGACAGGGCCAGGACCCAGTACTTC. Its protein product is CASSPITDRARTQYF. The variable domain in full, completed from reference TRBV28 and TRBJ2-5, reads DVKVTQSSRYLVKRTGEKVFLECVQDMDHENMFWYRQDPGLGLRLIYFSYDVKMKEKGDIPEGYSVSREKKERFSLILESASTNQTSMYLCASSPITDRARTQYFGPGTRLLVL.

This clonotype was found a few times. This could be a read error, since a much larger clone is one nucleotide away. The CDR3 loop is CASSFTPGAVEYF. CDR3 coding DNA: TGCGCCAGCAGCTTCACTCCGGGGGCTGTGGAGTACTTC. V gene TRBV5-1 combines with J gene TRBJ2-7; the D gene could be TRBD1 or TRBD2 (6 bases each). The ends were cut back, 2 bases at V and 11 bases at J, with 17 bases in the middle. The CDR3 contains 13 residues. Germline CDR1 is SGHRS and CDR2 is YFSETQ.

The rearrangement uses TRBV27 and TRBJ2-7; D is tentatively TRBD1 or TRBD2 (6 bases each). The CDR3 consists of 14 residues. Germline lookup yields CDR1 MNHEY and CDR2 SMNVEV (reference sequence). The V end lost 2 bases, the J end lost 2 bases, and 10 bases lay between the germline ends. The CDR3 DNA reads TGTGCCAGCAGTTTAAAGGGGGGCGCCTACGAGCAGTACTTC. This sequence encodes CASSLKGGAYEQYF.

The rearrangement uses TRBV6-2 or TRBV6-3 and TRBJ2-7; 11 bases line up with TRBD2. J lost 7 bases, V lost 5 bases, and 13 bases had no gene match. The CDR3 length is 16 residues. Germline CDR1 and CDR2: MNHEY and SVGEGT. CDR3 sequence reads: CASSPQLAGANNEQYF. The CDR3 nucleotides are TGTGCCAGCAGTCCTCAACTAGCGGGAGCCAACAATGAGCAGTACTTC.

This chain joins TRBV12-3 or TRBV12-4 and TRBJ1-5, with 9 positions matching TRBD1. After removal of 6 bases from V and 5 bases from J, the junction contained 8 bases not matched to a gene. The CDR3 runs to 15 residues. The CDR3 reads CASSSTGGIDQPQHF. In DNA form, the CDR3 reads TGTGCCAGCAGCTCCACAGGGGGCATCGATCAGCCCCAGCATTTT.

The CDR3 coding sequence is TGTGCCAGCAACCCCGGGGGTAGCAATCAGCCCCAGCATTTT. It is translated as CASNPGGSNQPQHF. The chain has TRBV28 and TRBJ1-5; D is perhaps TRBD1 (5 bases). The germline V gene has CDR1 MDHEN and CDR2 SYDVKM. The length of the CDR3 is 14 residues. Trimming cost V 7 bases and J 0 bases, with 10 bases left between them.

The gene calls are TRBV3-1 and TRBJ2-6; D is unclear. V lost 1 base and J lost 0, with 4 bases in between. CDR3 size: 15 residues. Per germline, CDR1 LGHDT and CDR2 YNNKEL (reference sequence). The CDR3 reads CASSQGNSGANVLTF. CDR3 bases: TGTGCCAGCAGCCAAGGGAACTCTGGGGCCAACGTCCTGACTTTC. The full variable domain, in which reference TRBV3-1 and TRBJ2-6 provide the parts outside the CDR3, is DTAVSQTPKYLVTQMGNDKSIKCEQNLGHDTMYWYKQDSKKFLKIMFSYNNKELIINETVPNRFSPKSPDKAHLNLHINSLELGDSAVYFCASSQGNSGANVLTFGAGSRLTVL.

This chain uses TRBV3-1 with TRBJ1-1, with 7 bases that match TRBD1. Germline lookup yields CDR1 LGHDT and CDR2 YNNKEL (reference sequence). The CDR3 has 11 amino acids. The junction had 2 bases not matched to a gene; V was cut back by 2 bases and J by 11 bases. CDR3 residues: CASSQMGQAFF. CDR3 sequence (DNA): TGTGCCAGCAGCCAAATGGGACAGGCTTTCTTT.

This clonotype was detected many times. The chain carries TRBV10-3 and TRBJ2-7, with TRBD2 matching over 11 bases. CDR1 ENHRY and CDR2 SYGVKD come from the germline V gene. Trimming cost V 4 bases and J 3 bases; bases outside gene matches: 2. This CDR3 is built from 14 residues. The CDR3 nucleotides read TGTGCCATCAGTGGGGGACTAGCGGTCTACGAGCAGTACTTC. It translates to CAISGGLAVYEQYF.

This clonotype showed up just a few times. V is TRBV11-2 and J is TRBJ2-1; D call uncertain. The germline V gene has CDR1 SGHAT and CDR2 FQNNGV. Trimming stripped 0 bases from V and 7 bases from J, with 13 bases between. The CDR3 extends over 15 amino acids. CDR3 bases: TGTGCCAGCAGCTTAGAGGGATCGGGTAGGAATGAGCAGTTCTTC. It encodes CASSLEGSGRNEQFF.

As concerns this clonotype: This may stem from a read error, because a much larger clone lies one nucleotide away. The chain joins TRBV20-1 to TRBJ2-3; D is unresolved. V lost 0 bases, J lost 2 bases, and 18 bases lay in between. This CDR3 is 17 amino acids long. The germline V gene has CDR1 DFQATT and CDR2 SNEGSKA (reference sequence). CDR3 loop: CSARDRLSVGFTDTQYF. The DNA of the CDR3 is TGCAGTGCTAGAGACCGGCTATCGGTTGGCTTCACAGATACGCAGTATTTT.

CDR3 protein: CASSRTLAWETQYF. CDR3 nucleotide sequence: TGTGCCAGCAGCCGGACTTTGGCTTGGGAGACCCAGTACTTC. This chain links TRBV13 with TRBJ2-5; weak D call: TRBD2 (5 bases). V lost 5 bases to trimming and J lost 5 bases, with 15 bases between them. This CDR3 comprises 14 residues. CDR1 and CDR2 (germline): PRHDT, FYEKMQ (reference sequence).

At least ten counts were recorded for this clonotype. The chain joins TRBV27 to TRBJ2-7; D possibly uses TRBD1 or TRBD2 (5 bases each). CDR1 and CDR2 (germline): MNHEY, SMNVEV (reference sequence). This CDR3 spans 15 amino acids. Deletions cut 2 bases from V and 0 bases from J, with 11 bases between. CDR3 in amino acids: CASSLGGGSSYEQYF. Written as DNA, the CDR3 is TGTGCCAGCAGTTTAGGTGGGGGAAGCTCCTACGAGCAGTACTTC.

This chain joins TRBV5-1 and TRBJ2-5; D could derive from TRBD1 or TRBD2 (5 bases each). The J call may be faulty, since TRBJ2-7 better matches the DNA end. In germline, CDR1 is SGHRS, CDR2 YFSETQ. This CDR3 has 16 residues. CDR3 amino acids: CASSLLPGRRSYEQYF. The CDR3 DNA reads as TGCGCCAGCAGCTTGCTACCGGGACGACGGTCCTACGAGCAGTACTTC.

V and J are TRBV6-5 and TRBJ2-4; D perhaps matches TRBD1 (6 bases). This CDR3 spans 11 amino acids. The germline V and J ends were trimmed by 7 bases and 8 bases, with 9 bases remaining between them. Per germline, CDR1 MNHEY and CDR2 SVGAGI. The chain's CDR3 is CASTSGDIQYF. In DNA, the CDR3 is TGTGCCAGCACCTCAGGGGACATTCAGTACTTC.

The V gene is TRBV7-9, the J gene TRBJ2-5; D tentatively fits TRBD1 or TRBD2 (5 bases each). Germline V gene sequence: CDR1 SEHNR, CDR2 FQNEAQ (reference sequence). The CDR3 length is 13 residues. Trimming cost V 7 bases and J 11 bases, with 20 bases left between them. The CDR3 sequence is CASTGSAAREQYF. The CDR3 DNA is TGTGCCAGCACAGGGTCGGCGGCAAGGGAGCAGTACTTC.

This clonotype has at least ten counts. The V gene is TRBV30, the J gene TRBJ2-3, with no clear D. The CDR3 contains 13 residues. Germline V gene lookup returns CDR1 GTSNPN and CDR2 SVGIG (reference sequence). Trimming shortened V by 1 base and J by 0 bases, and 5 bases separated the two germline ends. The CDR3 here is CAWSGISTDTQYF. The DNA for the CDR3 is TGTGCCTGGAGTGGGATCAGCACAGATACGCAGTATTTT.

This clonotype was seen more than once but under ten times. The chain has TRBV5-1 and TRBJ2-6; 10 nucleotides line up with TRBD2. Per the germline V gene, CDR1 is SGHRS and CDR2 is YFSETQ. The V and J ends lost 0 bases and 0 bases, in that order; junction bases with no gene match: 3. This CDR3 has 18 amino acids. The CDR3 DNA sequence: TGCGCCAGCAGCTTGGTACCTAGCGGGGGCTCTGGGGCCAACGTCCTGACTTTC. Amino acid sequence: CASSLVPSGGSGANVLTF.

This chain uses TRBV12-3 or TRBV12-4 with TRBJ1-2; TRBD1 might be the D (5 bases). V was cut by 5 bases and J by 4 bases, with 14 bases left in between. This CDR3 contains 14 residues. CDR3 amino acids: CASSPGTDPYGYTF. CDR3 bases: TGTGCCAGCAGTCCCGGGACGGACCCCTATGGCTACACCTTC.